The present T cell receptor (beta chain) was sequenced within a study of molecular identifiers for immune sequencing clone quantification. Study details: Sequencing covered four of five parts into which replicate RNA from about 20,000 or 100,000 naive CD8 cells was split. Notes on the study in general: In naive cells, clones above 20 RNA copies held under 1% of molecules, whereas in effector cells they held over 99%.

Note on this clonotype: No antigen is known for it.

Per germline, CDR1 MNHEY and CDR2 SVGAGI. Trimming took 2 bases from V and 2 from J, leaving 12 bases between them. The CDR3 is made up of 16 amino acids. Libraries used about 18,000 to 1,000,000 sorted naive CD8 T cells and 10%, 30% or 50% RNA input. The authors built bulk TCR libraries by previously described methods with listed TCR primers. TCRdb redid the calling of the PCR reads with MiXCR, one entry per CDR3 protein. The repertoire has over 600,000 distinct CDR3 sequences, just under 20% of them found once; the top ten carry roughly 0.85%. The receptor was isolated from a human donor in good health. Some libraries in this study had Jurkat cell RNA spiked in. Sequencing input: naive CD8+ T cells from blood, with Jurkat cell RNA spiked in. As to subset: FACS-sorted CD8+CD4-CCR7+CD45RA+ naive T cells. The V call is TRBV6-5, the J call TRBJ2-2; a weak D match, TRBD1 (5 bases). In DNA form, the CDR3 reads TGTGCCAGCAGTTACCTCTGGCAGGGAAACACCGGGGAGCTGTTTTTT. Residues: CASSYLWQGNTGELFF.